The 15 T cell receptor beta chains below were found in one sample sequenced in a study of memory CD4+ T cells and cytomegalovirus serostatus (dated by TCRdb to about 2019). Receptors were amplified or captured by the immunoSEQ multiplex PCR assay. Here the immuneACCESS table is served through TCRdb, limited to in-frame sequences with V and J called. Missing clones are a known gap in these copies; in checked studies unresolved V genes cover under half, and the rest lacks a known reason. The sample data list about 58,000 clones, and roughly 85% of these were observed just once. The ten largest account for around 0.5% of the sample. Single viable CD3+CD4+CD8-CD45RO+ cells were sorted as memory CD4+ T cells on a FACSAria II. Material for sequencing was memory CD4+ T cells from blood. The source is an adult in good health and CMV-seronegative. Some clones in this sample may be carry-over from other donors' samples.

This clone was recorded only once. CDR3 amino acids: CASSPGGAGSVHEQYF. CDR3 bases: TGTGCCAGCAGCCCAGGGGGGGCAGGGAGCGTACACGAGCAGTACTTC. This chain connects TRBV7-2 to TRBJ2-7; D is tentatively TRBD1 or TRBD2 (7 bases each). Trimming took off 5 bases at V and 5 bases at J, with 22 bases between the two ends. The CDR3 is 16 residues long. Looked up from germline, CDR1 is SGHTA and CDR2 is FQGNSA.

The chain employs TRBV27 and TRBJ2-7; 12 bases match TRBD2. The V gene's germline CDR1 is MNHEY and CDR2 SMNVEV (reference sequence). Germline trimming cut 3 bases from V and 1 base from J; bases unmatched to any gene: 7. The CDR3 is 17 amino acids. CDR3 nucleotide sequence: TGTGCCAGCAGTTTTGGGCTAGCGGGAGGGGGGTCCTACGAGCAGTACTTC. Residues: CASSFGLAGGGSYEQYF.

This sequence joins TRBV7-9 and TRBJ2-5, with D hard to call. V was cut by 4 bases and J by 4 bases, with 25 bases left in between. Germline V gene lookup returns CDR1 SEHNR and CDR2 FQNEAQ (reference sequence). The CDR3 totals 18 residues. CDR3 loop: CASSYRAVVLAKGETQYF. CDR3 bases: TGTGCCAGCAGCTACCGAGCTGTGGTTTTGGCTAAAGGAGAGACCCAGTACTTC.

A word on this clone: One end of the junction varies from germline; a read error may be responsible. V is TRBV7-7 and J is TRBJ2-1; D unclear. The CDR3 consists of 13 residues. Germline-derived CDR1 and CDR2 are SSHAT and FNYEAQ (reference sequence). The CDR3 here is CASSLGMSNEQFF. The CDR3 nucleotides read TGTGCTAGCAGCTTAGGAATGAGTAATGAGCAGTTCTTC.

This rearrangement joins TRBV18 to TRBJ1-2, with a weak D call TRBD1 (5 bases). Trimming left V 3 bases short and J 6 bases short, with 14 bases between. CDR3 size: 14 residues. Per the germline V gene, CDR1 is KGHSH and CDR2 is LQKENI. The CDR3 spells CASSPDSDGDGYTF. CDR3 coding DNA: TGTGCCAGCTCACCCGACAGCGACGGGGATGGCTACACCTTC.

The chain has TRBV30 and TRBJ2-5, with D tentatively TRBD2 (6 bases). Germline values: CDR1 GTSNPN, CDR2 SVGIG (reference sequence). Trimming pared 3 bases from V and 3 bases from J, leaving 17 bases between. This CDR3 contains 15 residues. CDR3 coding DNA: TGTGCCTGGAGACCAAGGGTTAGCGGAAAAGAGACCCAGTACTTC. This gives the protein CAWRPRVSGKETQYF. Combining the CDR3 with reference TRBV30 and TRBJ2-5 gives the whole variable domain SQTIHQWPATLVQPVGSPLSLECTVEGTSNPNLYWYRQAAGRGLQLLFYSVGIGQISSEVPQNLSASRPQDRQFILSSKKLLLSDSGFYLCAWRPRVSGKETQYFGPGTRLLVL.

The rearrangement uses TRBV5-3 and TRBJ2-6; 8 nucleotides match TRBD1. TRBV5-3 is identified as an open reading frame with a role that is uncertain. J was trimmed by 0 bases and V by 2 bases; bases with no gene match: 7. The CDR3 runs to 18 residues. CDR3 DNA sequence: TGTGCCAGAAGCTTCCTTAGACAGGGGAACTCTGGGGCCAACGTCCTGACTTTC. Its translation is CARSFLRQGNSGANVLTF.

The chain has TRBV28 and TRBJ1-1; TRBD1 might be the D (5 bases). Germline CDR1 MDHEN, CDR2 SYDVKM. Between the trimmed V and J ends, which lost 2 bases and 1 base, there was a span of 14 bases. This CDR3 is built from 16 residues. This chain's CDR3 is CASSLRPGLRNTEAFF. The DNA of the CDR3 is TGTGCCAGCAGTTTAAGGCCGGGACTTCGGAACACTGAAGCTTTCTTT.

This chain links TRBV5-4 with TRBJ1-1; 9 bases align to TRBD1. CDR3 size: 19 residues. Germline values: CDR1 SGHNT, CDR2 YYREEE (reference sequence). Trimming cost V 0 bases and J 0 bases; bases outside gene matches: 12. DNA for the CDR3: TGTGCCAGCAGCTTGGACAAAGGCGGGGACAGGGCTATGAACACTGAAGCTTTCTTT. It translates to CASSLDKGGDRAMNTEAFF.

This chain links TRBV7-3 with TRBJ1-1; D gene uncertain. Germline V gene lookup returns CDR1 SGHTA and CDR2 FQGTGA. The CDR3 runs 13 residues. Trimming cost V 2 bases and J 0 bases, with 4 bases left between them. This CDR3 reads CASSLEVNTEAFF. CDR3 DNA: TGTGCCAGCAGCTTAGAGGTGAACACTGAAGCTTTCTTT.

J is TRBJ2-5 and V is TRBV2, with D possibly being TRBD1 or TRBD2 (5 bases each). CDR3 length: 15 amino acids. CDR1 is SNHLY, CDR2 FYNNEI, per germline. V was clipped by 8 bases and J by 5 bases, with 21 bases between them. The CDR3 nucleotides are TGTGCCAGCGGGAAGCAGGCTGGCTGGGGGGAGACCCAGTACTTC. This sequence encodes CASGKQAGWGETQYF.

This clone has only a few counts. J is TRBJ1-2 and V is TRBV5-4, with 7 bases fitting TRBD1. After removal of 4 bases from V and 4 bases from J, the junction contained 10 bases not matched to a gene. This CDR3 region has 15 residues. CDR1 and CDR2 from the germline V gene are SGHNT and YYREEE (reference sequence). CDR3 DNA: TGTGCCAGCAGCCCCGGAGGAGGGGGCACCTATGGCTACACCTTC. It specifies CASSPGGGGTYGYTF.

J is TRBJ2-7 and V is TRBV5-1; D possibly matches TRBD1 or TRBD2 (5 bases each). CDR3 length equals 15 residues. V was trimmed by 0 bases and J by 5 bases, leaving 15 bases between them. Germline V CDR1 and CDR2: SGHRS, YFSETQ. The CDR3 loop is CASSLAPGPFNEQYF. The CDR3 nucleotides read TGCGCCAGCAGCTTGGCCCCGGGACCCTTTAACGAGCAGTACTTC. The variable domain in full, with the rest retrieved from reference TRBV5-1 and TRBJ2-7, is KAGVTQTPRYLIKTRGQQVTLSCSPISGHRSVSWYQQTPGQGLQFLFEYFSETQRNKGNFPGRFSGRQFSNSRSEMNVSTLELGDSALYLCASSLAPGPFNEQYFGPGTRLTVT.

The CDR3 DNA is TGCAGTGCCGTCCAAGAGACCCAGTACTTC. This translates into CSAVQETQYF. This chain joins TRBV20-1 and TRBJ2-5; D remains ambiguous. CDR3 length: 10 amino acids. CDR1 and CDR2 (germline): DFQATT, SNEGSKA (reference sequence). V gave up 6 bases and J gave up 1 base, with 3 bases separating them.

The chain is built from TRBV27 and TRBJ1-2; possibly TRBD1 for D (5 bases). The V and J ends lost 9 bases and 6 bases respectively, with 17 bases between them. The germline V gene encodes CDR1 MNHEY and CDR2 SMNVEV (reference sequence). The CDR3 totals 13 residues. DNA for the CDR3: TGTGCCAGTCCAAAACGGGGCAGGGATGGCTACACCTTC. Protein sequence: CASPKRGRDGYTF.